This TCR beta chain was observed in a study of CD8+ T cells in alopecia areata. CDR1 is SGDLS and CDR2 is YYNGEE in the germline V gene. V was trimmed by 0 bases and J by 4 bases, leaving 7 bases between them. The CDR3 length is 13 residues. Peripheral blood and lesional scalp punch biopsies were taken from alopecia areata patients. cDNA serving as the sequencing template came from extracted, reverse transcribed RNA. Sequenced by immunoSEQ multiplex PCR; TCRdb stores in-frame clones only, minus some. The table records about 120,000 clones, 49% of them present only once. The TCR comes from a human donor with alopecia areata. The sequenced sample was CD8+ T cells sorted from blood, obtained at week 0. The chain links TRBV9 to TRBJ1-1; D is uncertain. The DNA for the CDR3 is TGTGCCAGCAGCGTAGGTCCCGTCACTGAAGCTTTCTTT. Translation gives CASSVGPVTEAFF.